The rows below give T cell receptor beta chains drawn from one sample of a study of blood T cell repertoires in COVID-19. This table comes from immunoSEQ multiplex PCR, and its TCRdb copy is limited to in-frame clones, with some not included. The profile shows approximately 210,000 clones, more than 75% of them singletons. Sequencing used PBMCs or T cells enriched from blood (not recorded which). The receptors here all came from a woman between 50 and 59 years old with acute COVID-19. Each CDR3 is given with its conserved first and last residue. The order of the fields is D gene, J gene, CDR3 length, V gene, clone size, CDR3 protein, CDR3 DNA. The D gene is left open where the match is weak. Expanded clones get a size class; other rows say once, few or many, or leave the size out.

. TRBJ2-2 17 TRBV2 . CASKRGGALGLVGELFF TGTGCCAGCAAAAGAGGGGGGGCCCTGGGTTTAGTCGGGGAGCTGTTTTTT
TRBD1 TRBJ1-4 16 TRBV19 . CASSKGTGATNEKLFF TGTGCCAGTAGTAAAGGGACAGGAGCAACTAATGAAAAACTGTTTTTT
. TRBJ2-4 14 TRBV7-9 . CASSSDGSKNIQYF TGTGCCAGCAGCTCCGACGGGAGCAAAAACATTCAGTACTTC
. TRBJ1-2 13 TRBV12-3/TRBV12-4 . CASNPGVGYGYTF TGTGCCAGCAACCCAGGGGTTGGCTATGGCTACACCTTC
. TRBJ1-5 12 TRBV2 once CASTGGSQPQHF TGTGCCAGCACGGGGGGTAGTCAGCCCCAGCATTTT
. TRBJ1-1 16 TRBV4-3 . CASSQDLSRGNTEAFF TGCGCCAGCAGCCAAGATTTGTCCAGGGGGAACACTGAAGCTTTCTTT
TRBD1 TRBJ1-4 14 TRBV3-1/TRBV3-2 . CASSLGQGDEKLFF TGTGCCAGCAGCCTTGGGCAGGGGGATGAAAAACTGTTTTTT
TRBD1 TRBJ1-4 14 TRBV7-2 . CASSPQGADEKLFF TGTGCCAGCAGCCCACAGGGGGCCGACGAAAAACTGTTTTTT
TRBD1 TRBJ1-1 14 TRBV18 . CASSGDRVNTEAFF TGTGCCAGCTCGGGGGACAGGGTGAACACTGAAGCTTTCTTT
TRBD1 TRBJ1-5 18 TRBV19 . CASSPTGVTSPSNQPQHF TGTGCCAGTAGCCCGACAGGGGTTACTAGTCCTAGCAATCAGCCCCAGCATTTT
TRBD1 TRBJ1-2 14 TRBV19 once CASGKDRGNYGYTF TGTGCCAGTGGTAAAGACAGGGGGAACTATGGCTACACCTTC
TRBD2 TRBJ2-1 12 TRBV27 few CVSRGAYNEQFF TGTGTTTCACGGGGGGCCTACAATGAGCAGTTCTTC
. TRBJ1-5 15 TRBV7-2 . CASSFSGSAGQPQHF TGTGCCAGCAGCTTTTCAGGCTCGGCGGGTCAGCCCCAGCATTTT
TRBD1 TRBJ1-6 16 TRBV5-1 . CASSSDRGLKDSPLHF TGCGCCAGCAGCTCGGACAGGGGGCTAAAGGATTCACCCCTCCACTTT
TRBD1 TRBJ1-2 13 TRBV19 once CASSPTGPYGYTF TGTGCCAGTAGCCCGACAGGGCCTTATGGCTACACCTTC
. TRBJ1-3 16 TRBV6-5 . CASSYSGQSSGNTIYF TGTGCCAGCAGTTACTCGGGGCAGAGCTCTGGAAACACCATATATTTT
TRBD1 TRBJ2-3 15 TRBV2 . CATSTDRGRGDTQYF TGTGCCACCTCAACGGACAGGGGGCGCGGGGATACGCAGTATTTT
TRBD1 TRBJ1-1 14 TRBV3-1/TRBV3-2 . CASSLSNRGPEAFF TGTGCCAGCAGCCTGTCGAACAGGGGGCCTGAAGCTTTCTTT
. TRBJ1-6 13 TRBV11-2 few CASSRSTNSPLHF TGTGCCAGCAGTAGGAGTACCAATTCACCCCTCCACTTT
TRBD2 TRBJ2-3 15 TRBV6-5 few CASVFSGLRIDTQYF TGTGCCAGCGTGTTCTCGGGACTACGGATAGATACGCAGTATTTT
TRBD2 TRBJ2-3 13 TRBV10-3 . CATSSGNTDTQYF TGTGCCACCTCTAGCGGGAACACAGATACGCAGTATTTT
TRBD1 TRBJ1-1 14 TRBV11-2 few CASSFQGGSTEAFF TGTGCCAGCAGCTTTCAGGGGGGAAGCACTGAAGCTTTCTTT
. TRBJ2-2 17 TRBV4-3 . CASSQELKGGRPGELFF TGCGCCAGCAGCCAAGAGTTGAAGGGGGGGCGTCCCGGGGAGCTGTTTTTT
TRBD1 TRBJ1-3 14 TRBV25-1 few CASSAGQAGNTIYF TGTGCCAGCAGTGCCGGACAGGCGGGAAACACCATATATTTT
TRBD2 TRBJ2-5 14 TRBV7-9 . CASSPRGSQETQYF TGTGCCAGCAGTCCGCGGGGGAGCCAAGAGACCCAGTACTTC
TRBD1 TRBJ1-1 14 TRBV6-2/TRBV6-3 . CASSYPRTGSEAFF TGTGCCAGCAGTTACCCGCGGACAGGCTCTGAAGCTTTCTTT
. TRBJ1-2 14 TRBV2 . CASSETGFDYGYTF TGTGCCAGCAGTGAAACCGGGTTTGACTATGGCTACACCTTC
TRBD1 TRBJ2-1 16 TRBV7-2 . CASSTGQGVSYNEQFF TGTGCCAGCAGCACTGGACAGGGGGTCTCCTACAATGAGCAGTTCTTC
. TRBJ2-3 12 TRBV7-8 . CASSPYRDTQYF TGTGCCAGCAGCCCCTATCGAGATACGCAGTATTTT
. TRBJ1-3 15 TRBV28 . CASSKTEGSGNTIYF TGTGCCAGCAGTAAGACGGAGGGGTCCGGAAACACCATATATTTT
. TRBJ2-1 15 TRBV11-2 . CASIYSQSSYNEQFF TGTGCCAGCATATATAGCCAGAGCTCCTACAATGAGCAGTTCTTC
. TRBJ1-2 17 TRBV7-8 . CASSLVLGSVANYGYTF TGTGCCAGCAGCTTAGTTCTGGGGAGCGTGGCTAACTATGGCTACACCTTC
. TRBJ1-1 14 TRBV7-3 once CASSSGPGNTEAFF TGTGCCAGCAGCTCCGGTCCGGGGAACACTGAAGCTTTCTTT
TRBD1 TRBJ2-1 13 TRBV7-9 . CASSSGTGNEQFF TGTGCCAGCAGCTCCGGGACAGGCAATGAGCAGTTCTTC
TRBD1 TRBJ2-6 19 TRBV4-3 . CASSQRSPDRASGANVLTF TGCGCCAGCAGCCAAAGATCACCGGACAGGGCTTCCGGGGCCAACGTCCTGACTTTC
. TRBJ2-2 16 TRBV19 few CASSKPTGQNTGELFF TGTGCCAGTAGTAAACCAACGGGACAGAACACCGGGGAGCTGTTTTTT
TRBD1 TRBJ1-2 17 TRBV7-8 . CASSANRDRGSLKGYTF TGTGCCAGCAGCGCAAACCGGGACAGGGGGAGTCTGAAAGGCTACACCTTC
TRBD1 TRBJ1-2 15 TRBV23-1 . CASISLGDRGPGYTF TGCGCCAGCATCTCATTAGGAGACAGGGGGCCTGGCTACACCTTC
. TRBJ1-5 13 TRBV3-1/TRBV3-2 . CATSPGWNQPQHF TGTGCCACGTCCCCCGGGTGGAATCAGCCCCAGCATTTT
. TRBJ1-6 13 TRBV6-6 . CASSPTPNSPLHF TGTGCCAGCAGTCCCACACCCAATTCACCCCTCCACTTT
. TRBJ1-5 14 TRBV7-2 . CASSLEQGKQPQHF TGTGCCAGCAGCTTAGAACAGGGAAAGCAGCCCCAGCATTTT
. TRBJ1-5 16 TRBV10-3 few CAISESGKGDNQPQHF TGTGCCATCAGTGAGTCTGGGAAGGGGGATAATCAGCCCCAGCATTTT
. TRBJ1-1 12 TRBV5-8 . CASSWAGTEAFF TGTGCCAGCAGCTGGGCCGGCACTGAAGCTTTCTTT
. TRBJ2-2 12 TRBV2 few CASRSGTGELFF TGTGCCAGCAGATCCGGGACCGGGGAGCTGTTTTTT
TRBD1 TRBJ1-2 14 TRBV28 . CASRPGGSGYGYTF TGTGCCAGCAGGCCAGGGGGCTCGGGCTATGGCTACACCTTC
TRBD1 TRBJ1-1 12 TRBV28 few CASSYDRAEAFF TGTGCCAGCAGTTACGACAGGGCAGAAGCTTTCTTT
. TRBJ1-1 16 TRBV28 . CASSTSAGGMNTEAFF TGTGCCAGCAGTACCTCCGCCGGGGGAATGAACACTGAAGCTTTCTTT
. TRBJ1-1 14 TRBV27 few CASRTDARNTEAFF TGTGCCAGCAGGACAGACGCTCGGAACACTGAAGCTTTCTTT
. TRBJ2-5 14 TRBV6-1 . CASSEGTGVETQYF TGTGCCAGCAGTGAAGGTACGGGGGTAGAGACCCAGTACTTC
. TRBJ2-3 16 TRBV18 . CASSPPTETATDTQYF TGTGCCAGCTCACCACCTACGGAGACGGCCACAGATACGCAGTATTTT
. TRBJ2-3 14 TRBV6-1 . CASSEARKQNTQYF TGTGCCAGCAGTGAAGCTCGTAAACAAAATACGCAGTATTTT
TRBD1 TRBJ1-2 14 TRBV7-9 . CAASGTGGGYGYTF TGTGCCGCGTCCGGGACAGGGGGCGGCTATGGCTACACCTTC
. TRBJ2-5 14 TRBV28 . CASSPHQGAETQYF TGTGCCAGCAGCCCTCACCAGGGCGCAGAGACCCAGTACTTC
. TRBJ1-4 15 TRBV19 few CASSIGGSTNEKLFF TGTGCCAGTAGTATCGGAGGGTCAACTAATGAAAAACTGTTTTTT
TRBD1 TRBJ2-5 15 TRBV29-1 . CSVLNTGGRGETQYF TGCAGCGTATTAAATACAGGGGGGCGAGGGGAGACCCAGTACTTC